The rows below give T cell receptor beta chains drawn from one sample of a study of early T cells in non-severe SARS-CoV-2 infection. TCRdb used MiXCR to reprocess the 5' RACE reads, holding one entry per CDR3 protein. This table holds fewer than 100,000 distinct CDR3 sequences, 8.5% to 10% found once. Sequenced input: whole blood. These receptors all come from an adult who was a healthcare worker with PCR-confirmed SARS-CoV-2 infection or an uninfected control (not recorded which). Each CDR3 is given with its conserved first and last residue. A D gene is named only where the DNA matches it firmly. Size values are once, few and many counts, or a class for expanded clones, and some rows have none.

CDR3 length: 15
D gene: TRBD1
J gene: TRBJ1-1
V gene: TRBV5-4
clone size: many
CDR3 DNA: TGTGCCAGCAGCTTTTTGACAGGGCTGGCCACTGAAGCTTTCTTT
CDR3 protein: CASSFLTGLATEAFF

CDR3 length: 17
D gene: TRBD2
J gene: TRBJ2-3
V gene: TRBV30
clone size: few
CDR3 DNA: TGTGCCTGGAGTTATAGCGGGAGCCGCCGCCGGACAGATACGCAGTATTTT
CDR3 protein: CAWSYSGSRRRTDTQYF

CDR3 length: 15
D gene: NA
J gene: TRBJ2-7
V gene: TRBV12-3/TRBV12-4
clone size: many
CDR3 DNA: TGTGCCAGCAGTGGGGGACGAGGACCCGGGTACGAGCAGTACTTC
CDR3 protein: CASSGGRGPGYEQYF

CDR3 length: 15
D gene: NA
J gene: TRBJ2-5
V gene: TRBV5-1
clone size: NA
CDR3 DNA: TGCGCCAGCAGCTTGGCCGGGACGCTCCAAGAGACCCAGTACTTC
CDR3 protein: CASSLAGTLQETQYF

CDR3 length: 13
D gene: NA
J gene: TRBJ2-1
V gene: TRBV12-3/TRBV12-4
clone size: NA
CDR3 DNA: TGTGCCAGCAGTTTAGATGGGTCCGGTGGGCAGTTCTTC
CDR3 protein: CASSLDGSGGQFF

CDR3 length: 14
D gene: TRBD2
J gene: TRBJ2-7
V gene: TRBV20-1
clone size: few
CDR3 DNA: TGCAGTGCTAGGGGACTAGCGGGTTCCTACGAGCAGTACTTC
CDR3 protein: CSARGLAGSYEQYF

CDR3 length: 13
D gene: NA
J gene: TRBJ2-3
V gene: TRBV10-3
clone size: NA
CDR3 DNA: TGTGCCATCAGATATCGGGACGCAGATACGCAGTATTTT
CDR3 protein: CAIRYRDADTQYF

CDR3 length: 12
D gene: TRBD1
J gene: TRBJ1-1
V gene: TRBV28
clone size: NA
CDR3 DNA: TGTGCCAGCAGCGACAGGGACACTGAAGCTTTCTTT
CDR3 protein: CASSDRDTEAFF

CDR3 length: 15
D gene: TRBD1
J gene: TRBJ1-6
V gene: TRBV7-6
clone size: many
CDR3 DNA: TGTGCCAGCTCCTCCGTCGACAGGGTGAATTCACCCCTCCACTTT
CDR3 protein: CASSSVDRVNSPLHF

CDR3 length: 10
D gene: NA
J gene: TRBJ2-5
V gene: TRBV20-1
clone size: many
CDR3 DNA: TGCAGTGCTTCCGTGGAGACCCAGTACTTC
CDR3 protein: CSASVETQYF

CDR3 length: 17
D gene: NA
J gene: TRBJ1-3
V gene: TRBV3-1
clone size: few
CDR3 DNA: TGTGCCAGCAGCCAAGATACGGGGGCGCGAGCTGGAAACACCATATATTTT
CDR3 protein: CASSQDTGARAGNTIYF

CDR3 length: 17
D gene: NA
J gene: TRBJ2-5
V gene: TRBV7-9
clone size: NA
CDR3 DNA: TGTGCCAGCAGCCTCCGGGACTCAGAACCCTTCCAAGAGACCCAGTACTTC
CDR3 protein: CASSLRDSEPFQETQYF

CDR3 length: 16
D gene: NA
J gene: TRBJ1-3
V gene: TRBV20-1
clone size: many
CDR3 DNA: TGCAGTGCTAGAGATCCCTTAGGGGTTTCTGGAAACACCATATATTTT
CDR3 protein: CSARDPLGVSGNTIYF

CDR3 length: 14
D gene: TRBD1
J gene: TRBJ1-5
V gene: TRBV18
clone size: NA
CDR3 DNA: TGTGCCAGCTCACCGGGACAGGCTAATCAGCCCCAGCATTTT
CDR3 protein: CASSPGQANQPQHF

CDR3 length: 15
D gene: TRBD1
J gene: TRBJ1-2
V gene: TRBV20-1
clone size: medium-sized
CDR3 DNA: TGCAGTGCTTCACCGGGACAGGGCTACGATTATGGCTACACCTTC
CDR3 protein: CSASPGQGYDYGYTF

CDR3 length: 12
D gene: NA
J gene: TRBJ1-1
V gene: TRBV6-4
clone size: few
CDR3 DNA: TGTGCCAGCAGTGACGGTGGAAGGTTAGCTTTCTTT
CDR3 protein: CASSDGGRLAFF

CDR3 length: 13
D gene: NA
J gene: TRBJ2-5
V gene: TRBV19
clone size: few
CDR3 DNA: TGTGCCAGTAGTATCGCGGGGAGGGAGACCCAGTACTTC
CDR3 protein: CASSIAGRETQYF

CDR3 length: 12
D gene: NA
J gene: TRBJ2-3
V gene: TRBV11-2
clone size: NA
CDR3 DNA: TGTGCCAGCAGCTGGTCCACAGATACGCAGTATTTT
CDR3 protein: CASSWSTDTQYF

CDR3 length: 16
D gene: NA
J gene: TRBJ2-1
V gene: TRBV2
clone size: few
CDR3 DNA: TGTGCCAGCAGTGAAGCGGGACATCCACAGCTTAATGAGCAGTTCTTC
CDR3 protein: CASSEAGHPQLNEQFF

CDR3 length: 19
D gene: TRBD2
J gene: TRBJ2-3
V gene: TRBV4-1
clone size: many
CDR3 DNA: TGCGCCAGCAGCACCCCGGGACTAGCGGGAGGATCCCCTAGGGATACGCAGTATTTT
CDR3 protein: CASSTPGLAGGSPRDTQYF

CDR3 length: 15
D gene: NA
J gene: TRBJ2-4
V gene: TRBV18
clone size: few
CDR3 DNA: TGTGCCAGCTCCCGGGCTCAGACGTCCCAAAACATTCAGTACTTC
CDR3 protein: CASSRAQTSQNIQYF

CDR3 length: 17
D gene: NA
J gene: TRBJ2-1
V gene: TRBV7-9
clone size: many
CDR3 DNA: TGTGCCAGCAGCCCACACCGCTCAGCGGGCCCCTACAATGAGCAGTTCTTC
CDR3 protein: CASSPHRSAGPYNEQFF

CDR3 length: 14
D gene: NA
J gene: TRBJ1-5
V gene: TRBV5-8
clone size: NA
CDR3 DNA: TGTGCCAGCAACCGGGGGGATCTTAGACAGCCCCAGCATTTT
CDR3 protein: CASNRGDLRQPQHF

CDR3 length: 13
D gene: NA
J gene: TRBJ1-1
V gene: TRBV6-1
clone size: NA
CDR3 DNA: TGTGCCAGCAGCAGGGGACGGGACACTGAAGCTTTCTTT
CDR3 protein: CASSRGRDTEAFF

CDR3 length: 16
D gene: TRBD2
J gene: TRBJ2-7
V gene: TRBV19
clone size: NA
CDR3 DNA: TGTGCCAGTAGTATAGAGGGTAGCGGGAGATGGAACGAGCAGTACTTC
CDR3 protein: CASSIEGSGRWNEQYF

CDR3 length: 12
D gene: NA
J gene: TRBJ2-7
V gene: TRBV20-1
clone size: many
CDR3 DNA: TGCAGTGCTAGAGGACGGCCGTACGAGCAGTACTTC
CDR3 protein: CSARGRPYEQYF

CDR3 length: 15
D gene: NA
J gene: TRBJ2-1
V gene: TRBV5-4
clone size: few
CDR3 DNA: TGTGCCAGCAGCTTGGACAGGGGAGGATACCATGAGCAGTTCTTC
CDR3 protein: CASSLDRGGYHEQFF

CDR3 length: 16
D gene: NA
J gene: TRBJ2-3
V gene: TRBV7-2
clone size: many
CDR3 DNA: TGTGCCAGCAGCTTGACCGGGACCCAGGGCACAGATACGCAGTATTTT
CDR3 protein: CASSLTGTQGTDTQYF

CDR3 length: 14
D gene: NA
J gene: TRBJ2-3
V gene: TRBV10-3
clone size: NA
CDR3 DNA: TGTGCCATCAGTGGAGGCGGTAGCACAGATACGCAGTATTTT
CDR3 protein: CAISGGGSTDTQYF

CDR3 length: 14
D gene: NA
J gene: TRBJ2-7
V gene: TRBV18
clone size: NA
CDR3 DNA: TGTGCCAGCTCACCAATCCAGACCTCCTACGAGCAGTACTTC
CDR3 protein: CASSPIQTSYEQYF

CDR3 length: 17
D gene: TRBD1
J gene: TRBJ2-7
V gene: TRBV12-3/TRBV12-4
clone size: few
CDR3 DNA: TGTGCCAGCAGCTCCTACTGGATCGGGACAGGGGATTACGAGCAGTACTTC
CDR3 protein: CASSSYWIGTGDYEQYF